The rows below give T cell receptor beta chains drawn from one sample of a study of vaccination and CD4 T cells after COVID-19. These receptors' antigens are unknown. TCRdb ran MiXCR on the PCR reads and lists one entry per CDR3 protein. Altogether approximately 4,100 distinct CDR3 sequences are present, about a fifth being singletons, with the ten largest covering under 20%. The sequencing sample was made of CD4+ T cells from blood, cultured in vitro. Source of these receptors: a human donor who had recovered from COVID-19. Each CDR3 is given with its conserved first and last residue.

v_gene: TRBV4-1; CDR3aa: CASSQGGGPPGGIQYF
v_gene: TRBV20-1; CDR3aa: CSAQTSSGEEQYF
v_gene: TRBV20-1; CDR3aa: CSASGTNQPQHF
v_gene: TRBV12-3/TRBV12-4; CDR3aa: CASSYRGGDPYEQYF
v_gene: TRBV18; CDR3aa: CASSPQGASGSPGGQYF
v_gene: TRBV30; CDR3aa: CAWSLGQGRTEAFF
v_gene: TRBV5-1; CDR3aa: CASSLRLGGEETQYF
v_gene: TRBV9; CDR3aa: CASSVQTGVNTEAFF
v_gene: TRBV16; CDR3aa: CASSQSRVEGYTF
v_gene: TRBV6-1; CDR3aa: CASSQQQGQPQHF
v_gene: TRBV5-1; CDR3aa: CASSLYRGLGQETQYF
v_gene: TRBV6-5; CDR3aa: CASSFKQGGNQPQHF
v_gene: TRBV6-1; CDR3aa: CASRQGLNQPQHF
v_gene: TRBV6-5; CDR3aa: CASSSQPERTGDPPCQPQHF
v_gene: TRBV19; CDR3aa: CASSPSRDIRGMVNQPQHF
v_gene: TRBV12-3/TRBV12-4; CDR3aa: CASTPGSPTEAFF
v_gene: TRBV6-1; CDR3aa: CASSRGQIYGYTF
v_gene: TRBV5-1; CDR3aa: CASSLDSGGQERAFF
v_gene: TRBV7-9; CDR3aa: CASSAEARHTEAFF